This entry describes one TCR beta chain. Antigen: not known. This sample is drawn from a study of T cell responses to AZD1222 COVID-19 vaccine. Study observations and caveats: Clonal diversity may have been underestimated, and the donors were mostly white British, with more females than males. Only a handful of AZD1222 recipients, several in all, had baseline seropositivity. Reportedly, close to half of spike-specific TCRs are directed against unmutated variant regions.

This table comes from immunoSEQ multiplex PCR, and its TCRdb copy is limited to in-frame clones, with some not included. The sample lists around 80,000 clones, 80% to 95% occurring once. After removal of 4 bases from V and 3 bases from J, the junction contained 5 bases not matched to a gene. The CDR3 runs to 15 residues. The chain recombines TRBV6-7 with TRBJ2-1; the match to TRBD1 covers 8 bases. TRBV6-7 is designated an ORF whose function remains uncertain. This material consisted of peripheral blood, taken 28 days after the second AZD1222 dose. The sequence was obtained from an adult who received the AZD1222 COVID-19 vaccine. In DNA form, the CDR3 reads TGTGCCAGCAGTTCGGACAGGGTGCTCTACAATGAGCAGTTCTTC. It yields the protein CASSSDRVLYNEQFF.